This T cell receptor beta chain was sequenced for a study of blood T cell repertoires in COVID-19 (dated by TCRdb to the early 2020s). Notes on the research overall: Collaborator samples came from the United States, Italy and Spain and covered acute and convalescent phases of COVID-19. The prospective study material was composed of cDNA or gDNA derived from T cells, B-cell-depleted T cells, or PBMCs. Subjects who had been exposed to COVID-19, were actively infected with it, or had recovered from it provided the deeply sampled blood TCRbeta repertoires that made up the dataset. A freely available public database, intended as a resource for researchers studying the immune response to SARS-CoV-2, is where the repertoires were released. The samples were drawn from two sources: the first 160 participants of the ongoing ImmuneRACE study, and over 950 subjects contributed by 6 global collaborators. The sample metadata nearly always contained a de-identified subject ID, COVID-19 status, age in years and sex. Where available, HLA class I and class II types were obtained from metadata supplied by the sample provider rather than from assay-based typing.

The immunoSEQ Assay, a bias-controlled multiplex PCR, was used to amplify TCRbeta CDR3 regions from genomic DNA. In the original analysis: Nucleated cell counts per sample were estimated from amplification of reference gene primers within the assay. To quantify the absolute abundance of each unique TCRbeta CDR3 rearrangement, sequence reads were collapsed and filtered. For each sample, productive Simpson clonality was calculated as the square root of Simpson's diversity index across productive rearrangements. This is the immuneACCESS table as TCRdb keeps it, with only in-frame sequences that have V and J called. A part of the clones is gone; compared with another copy, unresolved V genes explain less than half, and the rest is unexplained. That table supplies the V and J calls and clone size; D and trimming were determined from the DNA. This sample gives approximately 460,000 clones in total; 85% to 90% of them show up just once. Over 0.7% of the sample is in the top ten clones.

In Seattle, one collaborating source enrolled patients while the infection was active and tracked those patients longitudinally over the course of disease. The collaborating institutions used their own protocols to collect whole blood in K2EDTA tubes. For TCRbeta analysis, collaborator samples were shipped as frozen whole blood, as isolated PBMCs, or as DNA extracted from either sample type. Comment on this clone: Its antigen is currently not known. No qualities accompany the bases; no much larger clone lies one base away.

The germline V gene (reference sequence) yields SGHNT for CDR1 and YYREEE for CDR2. For this chain, trimming is 4 bases at the V end and 2 bases at the J end, and the number of junction bases without a gene match is 2. The CDR3, cysteine through phenylalanine, is 14 amino acids long. Only the CDR3 portion is preserved as DNA: 42 bases, with reading frame beginning at the first base. General conclusions and limits of the study: The quantity of clinical and demographic metadata differed by source and by participant and was supplied without curation.

The sequenced material came from peripheral blood. The chain is assembled from TRBV5-4 and TRBJ1-2; 10 of the junction bases match TRBD1. This sequence was found in a man between 18 and 35 years old with COVID-19, enrolled during active disease. The nucleotides are TGTGCCAGCAGCCAGGGACAGGGGAACTATGGCTACACCTTC. This gives the protein CASSQGQGNYGYTF.